This T cell receptor (beta chain) was identified in a study of blood T cells in healthy people across ages. Healthy Caucasian individuals from Russia aged about 6 to 100 were enrolled as donors. With a J-beta primer mix and a sample-barcoded 5' primer, a second PCR ran about 7 to 11 cycles. TCRdb used MiXCR to reprocess the 5' RACE reads, holding one entry per CDR3 protein. Of about 1.4 million distinct CDR3 sequences in the sample, roughly 64% were seen once. Trimming took 7 bases from V and 5 from J, leaving 9 bases between them. This CDR3 comprises 12 residues. CDR1 is MNHEY, CDR2 SMNVEV, per germline (reference sequence).

This TCR derives from a man aged 18 to 29 in good health. The gene calls are TRBV27 and TRBJ2-1; D not resolved. The material sequenced was blood. For the CDR3, the DNA is TGTGCCAGCAAGGGTCAGAACAATGAGCAGTTCTTC. It is translated as CASKGQNNEQFF.